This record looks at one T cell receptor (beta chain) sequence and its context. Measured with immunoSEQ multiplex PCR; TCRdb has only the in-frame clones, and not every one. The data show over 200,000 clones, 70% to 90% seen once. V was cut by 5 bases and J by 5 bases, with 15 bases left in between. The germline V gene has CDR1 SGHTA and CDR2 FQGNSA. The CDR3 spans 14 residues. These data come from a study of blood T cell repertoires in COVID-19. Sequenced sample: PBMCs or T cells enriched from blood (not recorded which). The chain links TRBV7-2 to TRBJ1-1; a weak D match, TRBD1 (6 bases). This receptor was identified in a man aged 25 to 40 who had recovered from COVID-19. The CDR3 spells CASSEQSQGTEAFF. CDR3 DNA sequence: TGTGCCAGCAGCGAGCAATCACAGGGAACTGAAGCTTTCTTT.